Shown below are 29 T cell receptor beta chains from a single sample sequenced in a study of cytomegalovirus exposure and HLA in healthy donors. 60 Vbeta and 13 Jbeta primers were used in PCR. Produced via immunoSEQ multiplex PCR; TCRdb's table is partial and in-frame only. Counted here are more than 110,000 clones, about 77% occurring once; the ten biggest clones make up approximately 4%. Input material: PBMCs. Every receptor here comes from a male donor in good health and CMV-seronegative.

The chain carries TRBV10-1 and TRBJ2-1; weak D call: TRBD2 (5 bases). Per germline, CDR1 WNHNN and CDR2 SYGVQD (reference sequence). Trimming shortened V by 4 bases and J by 6 bases, and 13 bases separated the two germline ends. The CDR3 contains 14 residues. CDR3 residues: CASSVEGVSNEQFF. CDR3 bases: TGCGCCAGCAGTGTAGAGGGAGTGAGCAATGAGCAGTTCTTC.

The table lists this clone with a count of one. The chain uses TRBV14 and TRBJ2-7, with D unresolved. Germline CDR1 reads SGHDN; CDR2 reads FVKESK. Between the trimmed V and J ends, which lost 0 bases and 0 bases, there was a span of 9 bases. CDR3 size: 15 residues. For the CDR3, the DNA is TGTGCCAGCAGCCAAGATTCAGGCAGCTCCTACGAGCAGTACTTC. The encoded protein is CASSQDSGSSYEQYF.

The J gene is TRBJ2-7, the V gene TRBV19, with 7 bases identical to TRBD1. The CDR3 sequence is 14 residues long. The germline gives CDR1 LNHDA, CDR2 SQIVND (reference sequence). After removal of 6 bases from V and 3 bases from J, the junction contained 8 bases not matched to a gene. In DNA form, the CDR3 reads TGTGCCAGTAGCGTGACAGGGTCGATCTACGAGCAGTACTTC. It is translated as CASSVTGSIYEQYF.

V is TRBV5-1 and J is TRBJ2-1; 7 bases fit TRBD2. This CDR3 is 17 amino acids long. Trimming removed 1 base from V and 0 bases from J; junction bases left unmatched: 7. Germline CDR1 and CDR2: SGHRS and YFSETQ. The CDR3 DNA is TGCGCCAGCAGCTTGCCGGCTAGCGGATTCTCCTACAATGAGCAGTTCTTC. It encodes CASSLPASGFSYNEQFF.

The CDR3 loop reads CASRRGGSTNEKLFF. The CDR3 coding sequence is TGCGCCAGCCGCCGGGGGGGGTCAACTAATGAAAAACTGTTTTTT. This rearrangement joins TRBV5-1 to TRBJ1-4; TRBD1 might be the D (5 bases). V was trimmed by 7 bases and J by 0 bases, leaving 13 bases between them. Germline CDR1 is SGHRS and CDR2 is YFSETQ. The CDR3 consists of 15 residues.

The gene calls are TRBV18 and TRBJ2-4; 16 nucleotides match TRBD2. J lost 7 bases, V lost 5 bases, and 8 bases had no gene match. Germline V gives CDR1 KGHSH, CDR2 LQKENI. The CDR3 is 17 residues long. The CDR3 region has the DNA TGTGCCAGCTCAACGGGACTAGCGGGGGGGCGGTCCAACATTCAGTACTTC. Translating it yields CASSTGLAGGRSNIQYF.

For the CDR3, the DNA is TGCGCCAGCAGCGAACTAGACAGGGTGAACACTGAAGCTTTCTTT. Its protein is CASSELDRVNTEAFF. The genes are TRBV5-1 and TRBJ1-1, with TRBD1 matching over 7 bases. The CDR3 is made up of 15 amino acids. V shed 4 bases and J 0 bases; nucleotides not matched to a gene: 6. Germline assignment: CDR1 SGHRS and CDR2 YFSETQ.

This clone was seen only a few times. The chain has TRBV10-3 and TRBJ2-7, with TRBD1 matching over 7 bases. Germline V gene sequence: CDR1 ENHRY, CDR2 SYGVKD. This CDR3 contains 12 residues. The ends lost 10 bases at V and 1 base at J; junction bases unmatched: 4. The CDR3 reads CATEGQSYEQYF. CDR3 nucleotides: TGTGCCACCGAGGGACAGTCCTACGAGCAGTACTTC.

The CDR3 DNA reads as TGTGCCAGCAGCTTAGGTCCGGCGGAACCCTACGAGCAGTACTTC. Amino acids: CASSLGPAEPYEQYF. The V gene is TRBV7-3, the J gene TRBJ2-5; D gene uncertain. Judging by the DNA end, TRBJ2-7 fits better; the J call may be wrong. Germline CDR1 SGHTA, CDR2 FQGTGA. CDR3 length: 15 amino acids.

The chain joins TRBV10-3 to TRBJ1-5, with D unresolved. With 2 bases removed from V and 4 bases from J, the gap between germline ends came to 9 bases. Germline V gene lookup returns CDR1 ENHRY and CDR2 SYGVKD. This CDR3 has 14 amino acids. The CDR3 sequence is CAISEGQPNQPQHF. The CDR3 DNA is TGTGCCATCAGTGAGGGGCAGCCAAATCAGCCCCAGCATTTT.

This chain uses TRBV10-3 with TRBJ1-1; D unresolved. This CDR3 spans 15 amino acids. V dropped 2 bases and J dropped 0 bases, with 10 bases sitting between them. Germline V gene sequence: CDR1 ENHRY, CDR2 SYGVKD. In DNA, the CDR3 is TGTGCCATCAGTGAGGGGGAGCCAATGAACACTGAAGCTTTCTTT. Translating gives CAISEGEPMNTEAFF.

This clone was picked up one time. This rearrangement joins TRBV5-8 to TRBJ1-2; 9 bases are a match to TRBD1. The germline V gene encodes CDR1 SGHTS and CDR2 YDEGEE. J was trimmed by 4 bases and V by 4 bases; bases with no gene match: 11. The CDR3 covers 16 residues. CDR3 nucleotides: TGTGCCAGCAGCCAAGCGGAGGGACAGGGTTCCTATGGCTACACCTTC. Translating gives CASSQAEGQGSYGYTF.

This clone occurred once. The genes are TRBV29-1 and TRBJ1-1; 10 bases are a match to TRBD1. Germline trimming cut 6 bases from V and 5 bases from J; bases unmatched to any gene: 3. Germline V gene sequence: CDR1 SQVTM, CDR2 ANQGSEA. The CDR3 is 12 residues long. CDR3 in amino acids: CSVGQGRTEAFF. The CDR3 nucleotides read TGCAGCGTGGGACAGGGGAGGACTGAAGCTTTCTTT. Looking up the rest from reference TRBV29-1 and TRBJ1-1 gives the full variable domain: SAVISQKPSRDICQRGTSLTIQCQVDSQVTMMFWYRQQPGQSLTLIATANQGSEATYESGFVIDKFPISRPNLTFSTLTVSNMSPEDSSIYLCSVGQGRTEAFFGQGTRLTVV.

The rearrangement links TRBV28 to TRBJ1-2; a weak D match, TRBD1 (6 bases). V lost 7 bases to trimming and J lost 0 bases, with 9 bases between them. There are 13 residues in the CDR3. Germline lookup yields CDR1 MDHEN and CDR2 SYDVKM. CDR3: CASKGDTNYGYTF. The CDR3 bases are TGTGCCAGCAAGGGGGATACTAACTATGGCTACACCTTC.

As regards this clone: The junction does not match germline at one end; this may be a read error. The chain joins TRBV7-9 to TRBJ2-7; D gene ambiguous. The CDR3 extends over 11 amino acids. Germline V gene lookup returns CDR1 SEHNR and CDR2 FQNEAQ (reference sequence). The CDR3 is CSSSFQAEQYF. CDR3 in DNA: TGTTCCAGCAGCTTCCAGGCCGAGCAGTACTTC.

The V gene is TRBV2, the J gene TRBJ1-5; 9 bases fit TRBD1. J lost 6 bases, V lost 3 bases, and 3 bases had no gene match. This CDR3 has 14 amino acids. From germline, CDR1 is SNHLY and CDR2 FYNNEI. The chain's CDR3 is CASSDTGGGQPQHF. CDR3 bases: TGTGCCAGCAGTGACACAGGGGGCGGTCAGCCCCAGCATTTT.

This clone was recorded once. The rearrangement joins TRBV5-4 to TRBJ2-7, with TRBD1 identical over 7 bases. The ends lost 4 bases at V and 4 bases at J; junction bases unmatched: 14. This CDR3 contains 16 residues. Germline lookup yields CDR1 SGHNT and CDR2 YYREEE (reference sequence). CDR3 DNA sequence: TGTGCCAGCAGCCCTAGGGGTGGGACAGCGGATTACGAGCAGTACTTC. Amino acids: CASSPRGGTADYEQYF. Together with reference TRBV5-4 and TRBJ2-7, the CDR3 gives the full variable domain: ETGVTQSPTHLIKTRGQQVTLRCSSQSGHNTVSWYQQALGQGPQFIFQYYREEENGRGNFPPRFSGLQFPNYSSELNVNALELDDSALYLCASSPRGGTADYEQYFGPGTRLTVT.

The gene calls are TRBV5-1 and TRBJ1-1, with TRBD1 as a possible D gene (5 bases). CDR1 and CDR2 from the germline V gene are SGHRS and YFSETQ. The CDR3 runs 16 residues. V lost 0 bases, J lost 0 bases, and 12 bases lay in between. This chain's CDR3 is CASSLGQGGMNTEAFF. DNA of the CDR3: TGCGCCAGCAGCTTGGGGCAGGGTGGCATGAACACTGAAGCTTTCTTT.

The V call is TRBV7-9, the J call TRBJ1-2; D gene uncertain. Trimming took off 0 bases at V and 1 base at J, with 9 bases between the two ends. The CDR3 is 15 amino acids. Germline CDR1 SEHNR, CDR2 FQNEAQ (reference sequence). The CDR3 sequence is CASSLASVVNYGYTF. CDR3 coding DNA: TGTGCCAGCAGCTTAGCGTCGGTGGTTAACTATGGCTACACCTTC.

CDR3: CASSSRGSPGTEAFF. In nucleotides, the CDR3 is TGCGCCAGCAGCTCCCGGGGGTCCCCGGGCACTGAAGCTTTCTTT. This chain uses TRBV5-1 with TRBJ1-1, with D possibly TRBD1 on 5 matching bases. The germline V and J ends were trimmed by 3 bases and 4 bases, with 16 bases remaining between them. Germline V lookup: CDR1 SGHRS, CDR2 YFSETQ. This CDR3 spans 15 amino acids. Full variable domain (rest looked up from reference TRBV5-1 and TRBJ1-1): KAGVTQTPRYLIKTRGQQVTLSCSPISGHRSVSWYQQTPGQGLQFLFEYFSETQRNKGNFPGRFSGRQFSNSRSEMNVSTLELGDSALYLCASSSRGSPGTEAFFGQGTRLTVV.

The chain joins TRBV6-4 to TRBJ2-1; 7 bases are shared with TRBD1. The CDR3 totals 15 residues. Germline V lookup: CDR1 MRHNA, CDR2 SNTAGT. The trim removed 5 bases at V and 3 bases at J, leaving 7 bases unmatched. CDR3 sequence reads: CASSSTGTDYNEQFF. DNA of the CDR3: TGTGCCAGCAGTTCCACCGGGACAGACTACAATGAGCAGTTCTTC.

The V and J genes are TRBV18 and TRBJ1-4; a possible D gene is TRBD1 (5 bases). Between the trimmed V and J ends, which lost 3 bases and 4 bases, there was a span of 9 bases. CDR1 and CDR2 (germline): KGHSH, LQKENI. The CDR3 is 14 amino acids. The CDR3 coding sequence is TGTGCCAGCTCACCTTCAGGGAATAATGAAAAACTGTTTTTT. This translates into CASSPSGNNEKLFF.

This chain links TRBV18 with TRBJ2-1; D call uncertain. CDR3 length: 13 residues. The V end lost 0 bases, the J end lost 9 bases, and 9 bases lay between the germline ends. CDR1 is KGHSH and CDR2 is LQKENI in the germline V gene. In DNA form, the CDR3 reads TGTGCCAGCTCACCACCGAGTTTGCCTGAGCAGTTCTTC. It specifies CASSPPSLPEQFF.

V usage is TRBV4-2 and J usage is TRBJ2-5, with TRBD1 matching 9 bases. Germline values: CDR1 LGHNA, CDR2 YNFKEQ. The CDR3 is 14 amino acids. The J segment lost 5 bases and the V segment lost 4 bases, leaving 5 bases of the junction unmatched. CDR3 in amino acids: CASSRTGGEETQYF. The CDR3, as DNA: TGTGCCAGCAGCCGAACAGGGGGCGAGGAGACCCAGTACTTC.

This sequence joins TRBV4-3 and TRBJ2-3, with a possible D match to TRBD2 (5 bases). Germline lookup yields CDR1 LGHNA and CDR2 YSLEER. The CDR3 has 15 amino acids. V was cut by 4 bases and J by 2 bases, with 13 bases left in between. CDR3 residues: CASSPLRTFTDTQYF. The DNA for the CDR3 is TGCGCCAGCAGCCCGTTAAGGACTTTCACAGATACGCAGTATTTT.

The rearrangement joins TRBV11-3 to TRBJ2-1, with 7 bases aligning to TRBD2. The CDR3 totals 15 residues. CDR1 is SGHNT and CDR2 is YENEEA in the germline V gene. Trimming removed 0 bases from V and 6 bases from J; junction bases left unmatched: 5. CDR3 coding DNA: TGTGCCAGCAGCTTAGATGGGGCGGGGGTCAATGAGCAGTTCTTC. Translated, it gives CASSLDGAGVNEQFF.

The chain couples TRBV7-2 to TRBJ2-7; TRBD1 matches at 10 bases. Germline V lookup: CDR1 SGHTA, CDR2 FQGNSA. The CDR3 covers 13 residues. J gave up 3 bases and V 5 bases, and 1 base lay outside the gene matches. The CDR3 sequence: CASSRDRGYEQYF. Written as DNA, the CDR3 is TGTGCCAGCAGCCGGGACAGGGGCTACGAGCAGTACTTC.

This clone turned up a few times. The V gene is TRBV5-6, the J gene TRBJ2-5; D is possibly TRBD2 (6 bases). V shed 1 base and J shed 4 bases, with 17 bases lying between them. There are 16 residues in the CDR3. Germline V CDR1 and CDR2: SGHDT, YYEEEE. For the CDR3, the DNA is TGTGCCAGCAGCTTGTGGAGGGCGAAGGCTACAGAGACCCAGTACTTC. Amino acids: CASSLWRAKATETQYF.

The table lists this clone with a few counts. The chain uses TRBV4-3 and TRBJ1-1; no firm D call. Per the germline V gene, CDR1 is LGHNA and CDR2 is YSLEER. This CDR3 spans 14 amino acids. The V end was cut by 1 base, the J end by 5 bases, with 11 bases between. The CDR3 DNA is TGCGCCAGCAGCCAAGTCCTAGTGAGGACTGAAGCTTTCTTT. Amino acid sequence: CASSQVLVRTEAFF.